A selection of T cell receptor beta chains follows, all from one sample in a study of blood T cell repertoires in COVID-19. The repertoire was sequenced with immunoSEQ multiplex PCR; TCRdb's copy has only in-frame clones and lacks some. The table records about 120,000 clones, around 88% of them present only once. The specimen was peripheral blood. Receptor source: a man aged 55 to 70 with COVID-19, enrolled during active disease. Each CDR3 is given with its conserved first and last residue. A D gene is named only where the DNA matches it firmly. Only part of the rows carry a size: once, few, many, or a class if the clone is expanded.

abundance	v_gene	j_gene	d_gene	CDR3aa	CDR3nt
-	TRBV6-6	TRBJ2-1	-	CASSYNRGNEQFF	TGTGCCAGCAGTTACAATCGGGGCAATGAGCAGTTCTTC
-	TRBV2	TRBJ2-5	TRBD1	CASSAGTDLVGTQYF	TGTGCCAGCAGCGCCGGGACAGACTTAGTTGGGACCCAGTACTTC
-	TRBV30	TRBJ1-1	-	CAWRFGQANTEAFF	TGTGCCTGGAGATTCGGTCAGGCGAACACTGAAGCTTTCTTT
-	TRBV5-6	TRBJ1-2	TRBD1	CASSYPTGGSGYTF	TGTGCCAGCAGCTATCCAACAGGGGGGAGTGGCTACACCTTC
-	TRBV11-2	TRBJ2-2	-	CASSLVSANTGELFF	TGTGCCAGCAGCTTAGTGTCCGCGAACACCGGGGAGCTGTTTTTT
-	TRBV28	TRBJ2-7	TRBD1	CASSMGQGRAEQYF	TGTGCCAGCAGTATGGGACAGGGGAGGGCCGAGCAGTACTTC
-	TRBV7-3	TRBJ2-3	-	CASSTGTTDTQYF	TGTGCCAGCAGCACGGGGACTACAGATACGCAGTATTTT
-	TRBV7-8	TRBJ1-3	-	CATKSAGNSGNTIYF	TGTGCCACTAAATCGGCAGGGAACTCTGGAAACACCATATATTTT
-	TRBV7-2	TRBJ1-3	-	CASSLSSGRDSSSGNTIYF	TGTGCCAGCAGCTTATCTTCAGGACGGGACTCGTCCTCTGGAAACACCATATATTTT
once	TRBV5-1	TRBJ2-1	TRBD2	CASSPGLAGGRSYEQFF	TGCGCCAGCAGCCCGGGACTAGCGGGGGGGCGAAGTTATGAGCAGTTCTTC
-	TRBV5-6	TRBJ1-2	-	CASSQPRGPRSYGYTF	TGTGCCAGCAGCCAGCCGCGGGGGCCCAGGAGCTATGGCTACACCTTC
-	TRBV4-3	TRBJ2-7	TRBD1	CASSQERQGIYEQYF	TGCGCCAGCAGCCAAGAGAGACAGGGGATCTACGAGCAGTACTTC
-	TRBV6-2/TRBV6-3	TRBJ2-7	-	CASSSPVFGASYEQYF	TGTGCCAGCAGTTCGCCAGTGTTTGGGGCTTCCTACGAGCAGTACTTC
-	TRBV2	TRBJ1-6	-	CASRGWEGELSPLHF	TGTGCCAGCAGGGGGTGGGAGGGCGAATTATCACCCCTCCACTTT
-	TRBV5-6	TRBJ2-1	TRBD1	CASSLGTGTYNEQFF	TGTGCCAGCAGCTTAGGGACAGGGACCTACAATGAGCAGTTCTTC
-	TRBV6-4	TRBJ2-1	TRBD2	CASSQDAGVSSYNEQFF	TGTGCCAGCAGTCAAGATGCGGGGGTAAGCTCCTACAATGAGCAGTTCTTC
-	TRBV3-1/TRBV3-2	TRBJ2-7	TRBD1	CASSLTDRGLLYF	TGTGCCAGCAGCCTCACCGACAGGGGGCTGCTGTACTTC
-	TRBV27	TRBJ1-2	-	CASGSDRVSLDGGYTF	TGTGCCAGCGGGTCGGACAGAGTCAGTCTTGATGGCGGCTACACCTTC
few	TRBV5-6	TRBJ2-2	-	CASSYTGPLAGELFF	TGTGCCAGCAGCTATACAGGACCCCTCGCCGGGGAGCTGTTTTTT
-	TRBV7-9	TRBJ1-1	-	CASSLQMNTEAFF	TGTGCCAGCAGCTTACAGATGAACACTGAAGCTTTCTTT
-	TRBV7-3	TRBJ2-7	TRBD1	CASSLDSGTGGASEQYF	TGTGCCAGCAGCTTGGATTCCGGGACAGGGGGCGCATCTGAGCAGTACTTC
-	TRBV7-9	TRBJ1-2	-	CASSLGLYGYTF	TGTGCCAGCAGCTTAGGACTCTATGGCTACACCTTC
once	TRBV2	TRBJ1-5	TRBD1	CASDRDSNQPQHF	TGTGCCAGCGACAGGGATAGCAATCAGCCCCAGCATTTT
-	TRBV7-9	TRBJ1-6	-	CASSLATGSLHF	TGTGCCAGCAGCTTAGCTACGGGGTCCCTCCACTTT
-	TRBV6-1	TRBJ1-6	-	CASSKGRGERNSPLHF	TGTGCCAGCAGTAAAGGTCGGGGGGAGAGGAATTCACCCCTCCACTTT
-	TRBV7-2	TRBJ1-2	-	CASSRGGDYGYTF	TGTGCCAGCAGCCGCGGAGGGGACTATGGCTACACCTTC
once	TRBV9	TRBJ2-7	TRBD1	CASSVGPGTGYDYEQYF	TGTGCCAGCAGCGTAGGTCCCGGGACAGGGTATGACTACGAGCAGTACTTC
-	TRBV19	TRBJ1-4	-	CASSRIGSNEKLFF	TGTGCCAGTAGCAGGATAGGGAGTAATGAAAAACTGTTTTTT
-	TRBV5-4	TRBJ2-4	TRBD1	CASSSRDRNAPKNIQYF	TGTGCCAGCAGCTCGAGGGACAGGAACGCCCCCAAAAACATTCAGTACTTC
-	TRBV5-4	TRBJ2-5	-	CASSLAFQETQYF	TGTGCCAGCAGCTTAGCGTTCCAAGAGACCCAGTACTTC
-	TRBV29-1	TRBJ1-2	TRBD1	CSVDSIGQGVDGYTF	TGCAGCGTTGATTCTATAGGACAGGGAGTGGATGGCTACACCTTC
-	TRBV5-1	TRBJ2-3	TRBD2	CASSSGAGANTDTQYF	TGCGCCAGCAGCTCGGGAGCGGGGGCAAACACAGATACGCAGTATTTT
-	TRBV7-6	TRBJ1-5	TRBD1	CASSLRQGPNQPQHF	TGTGCCAGCAGCTTGCGACAGGGACCCAATCAGCCCCAGCATTTT
few	TRBV6-1	TRBJ2-3	TRBD1	CASSEAGQGRDTQYF	TGTGCCAGCAGTGAAGCGGGACAGGGGAGGGATACGCAGTATTTT
-	TRBV24-1	TRBJ2-2	-	CATSGLLGITGELFF	TGTGCCACCAGTGGCCTACTAGGGATCACCGGGGAGCTGTTTTTT
-	TRBV29-1	TRBJ2-7	TRBD1	CSVGTGVEQYF	TGCAGCGTTGGCACAGGGGTCGAGCAGTACTTC
once	TRBV2	TRBJ2-2	TRBD1	CASTPLTGAAGELFF	TGTGCCAGCACGCCACTGACAGGGGCGGCCGGGGAGCTGTTTTTT
-	TRBV4-2	TRBJ2-7	-	CASTEQGQSEQYF	TGTGCCAGCACCGAACAGGGCCAGAGCGAGCAGTACTTC
-	TRBV21-1	TRBJ1-5	-	CASSSERSVNSNQPQHF	TGTGCCAGCAGCAGCGAACGATCGGTCAATAGCAATCAGCCCCAGCATTTT
-	TRBV9	TRBJ1-5	-	CASSATGGGNQPQHF	TGTGCCAGCAGCGCCACGGGGGGGGGCAATCAGCCCCAGCATTTT
-	TRBV27	TRBJ1-1	-	CASSLRRSGGGWTEAFF	TGTGCCAGCAGTTTAAGGCGCTCGGGGGGAGGGTGGACTGAAGCTTTCTTT
-	TRBV6-6	TRBJ1-3	-	CASSYSRGSGNTIYF	TGTGCCAGCAGTTACTCGAGGGGGTCTGGAAACACCATATATTTT
-	TRBV6-5	TRBJ1-6	-	CASSSFSYNSPLHF	TGTGCCAGCAGTTCTTTCTCCTATAATTCACCCCTCCACTTT
-	TRBV11-2	TRBJ1-1	TRBD1	CASSYPAQGPKNTEAFF	TGTGCCAGCAGCTATCCGGCACAGGGGCCGAAGAACACTGAAGCTTTCTTT
-	TRBV5-1	TRBJ1-1	TRBD1	CASSLTGTGSSEAFF	TGCGCCAGCAGTCTTACCGGGACAGGGAGCTCTGAAGCTTTCTTT
once	TRBV19	TRBJ1-1	TRBD1	CASSIGGQGAGGAFF	TGTGCCAGTAGTATAGGAGGACAGGGGGCTGGCGGAGCTTTCTTT